Presented here are 32 T cell receptor beta chains from one specimen sequenced in a study of cytomegalovirus exposure and HLA in healthy donors. The PCR employed 60 Vbeta primers together with 13 Jbeta primers. Generated by immunoSEQ multiplex PCR, the TCRdb table keeps only in-frame clones and is missing some. The sample has 80,000 to 100,000 clones. The sample consisted of PBMCs. These receptors originate from a man between 45 and 60 years old in good health and CMV-seropositive.

V gene TRBV4-1 combines with J gene TRBJ2-7, with D perhaps TRBD1 (5 bases). Looked up from germline, CDR1 is MGHRA and CDR2 is YSYEKL. V lost 1 base and J lost 7, with 11 bases in between. The CDR3 is 13 residues long. DNA for the CDR3: TGCGCCAGCAGCCAAGGGGGCTCTGGGGAGCAGTACTTC. Amino acid sequence: CASSQGGSGEQYF.

This chain joins TRBV5-6 and TRBJ2-3, with D tentatively TRBD2 (5 bases). This CDR3 comprises 11 residues. Germline assignment: CDR1 SGHDT and CDR2 YYEEEE. The V gene lost 0 bases and the J gene lost 10 bases, with 6 bases spanning the gap. For the CDR3, the DNA is TGTGCCAGCAGCTTGGGGGGAGCGCAGTATTTT. The encoded protein is CASSLGGAQYF.

The CDR3 protein is CASSRLETGELFF. In nucleotides, the CDR3 is TGCGCCAGCAGTCGTCTAGAAACCGGGGAGCTGTTTTTT. The V call is TRBV10-2, the J call TRBJ2-2; D call uncertain. This CDR3 comprises 13 residues. The germline V and J ends were trimmed by 5 bases and 5 bases, with 9 bases remaining between them. CDR1 is WSHSY, CDR2 SAAADI, per germline.

The CDR3 is CASKTRGGSTNEKLFF. CDR3 in DNA: TGTGCCAGTAAGACCAGAGGGGGCTCAACTAATGAAAAACTGTTTTTT. The chain uses TRBV28 and TRBJ1-4; 7 bases align to TRBD1. V was pared by 9 bases and J by 0 bases, with 10 bases of the junction left unmatched. The germline gives CDR1 MDHEN, CDR2 SYDVKM. The CDR3 loop spans 16 amino acids.

The rearrangement joins TRBV5-1 to TRBJ1-1; D possibly corresponds to TRBD1 (6 bases). The CDR3 has 15 residues. Germline V gene lookup returns CDR1 SGHRS and CDR2 YFSETQ. V gave up 2 bases and J gave up 5 bases, with 16 bases separating them. The CDR3 spells CASSFAPGGLTEAFF. The CDR3 DNA reads as TGCGCCAGCAGCTTCGCCCCCGGGGGGCTGACTGAAGCTTTCTTT.

V usage is TRBV25-1 and J usage is TRBJ1-1; D uncertain. V lost 3 bases and J lost 10, with 18 bases in between. The CDR3 is made up of 14 amino acids. CDR1 is MGHDK and CDR2 is SYGVNS in the germline V gene. CDR3 amino acids: CASSDAGKLSGAFF. In DNA, the CDR3 is TGTGCCAGCAGTGACGCGGGGAAGCTCTCTGGAGCTTTCTTT.

The genes are TRBV19 and TRBJ2-3; a possible D gene is TRBD1 (6 bases). Germline CDR1 LNHDA, CDR2 SQIVND (reference sequence). The CDR3 totals 13 residues. V lost 4 bases and J 2 bases, leaving 7 bases between the germline ends. The CDR3 sequence is CASSKGDTDTQYF. The CDR3 DNA follows: TGTGCCAGTAGTAAGGGGGACACAGATACGCAGTATTTT.

V usage is TRBV19 and J usage is TRBJ1-5; D remains unclear. Germline V gene data show CDR1 as LNHDA and CDR2 as SQIVND (reference sequence). The CDR3 runs to 15 residues. Trimming stripped 1 base from V and 0 bases from J, with 7 bases between. DNA of the CDR3: TGTGCCAGTAGTATAGGGCCCCTTAGCAATCAGCCCCAGCATTTT. This gives the protein CASSIGPLSNQPQHF.

This chain joins TRBV6-1 and TRBJ2-7; tentative D call: TRBD2 (6 bases). Germline assignment: CDR1 MNHNS and CDR2 SASEGT. CDR3 size: 17 residues. Trimming removed 4 bases at V and 0 bases at J, with 19 bases between. The DNA of the CDR3 is TGTGCCAGCAGTGCCAGGGAGCTAGCGTGGAGCTCCTACGAGCAGTACTTC. It specifies CASSARELAWSSYEQYF.

The chain carries TRBV6-5 and TRBJ1-5; D gene uncertain. This CDR3 is 13 amino acids long. The ends were cut back, 8 bases at V and 4 bases at J, with 12 bases in the middle. Germline CDR1 is MNHEY and CDR2 is SVGAGI. CDR3 protein: CASGLDRNQPQHF. DNA of the CDR3: TGTGCCAGCGGGCTGGATAGGAATCAGCCCCAGCATTTT.

This chain joins TRBV10-3 and TRBJ1-5, with 7 bases matching TRBD1. The junction had 5 bases not matched to a gene; V was cut back by 4 bases and J by 2 bases. Germline values: CDR1 ENHRY, CDR2 SYGVKD. The CDR3 spans 15 residues. CDR3 nucleotide sequence: TGTGCCATCAGTGTTACAGGGGCTGGCAATCAGCCCCAGCATTTT. Protein sequence: CAISVTGAGNQPQHF.

V is TRBV25-1 and J is TRBJ1-6, with a weak D call TRBD1 (6 bases). CDR1 MGHDK and CDR2 SYGVNS come from the germline V gene. Trimming removed 8 bases at V and 7 bases at J, with 12 bases between. There are 13 residues in the CDR3. The CDR3 DNA follows: TGTGCCAGCGGGGGCAGGGGAAATTCACCCCTCCACTTT. It is translated as CASGGRGNSPLHF.

The chain recombines TRBV30 with TRBJ2-2; D call uncertain. The CDR3 has 12 residues. Germline V lookup: CDR1 GTSNPN, CDR2 SVGIG (reference sequence). Trimming pared 2 bases from V and 6 bases from J, leaving 7 bases between. CDR3 sequence reads: CAWSLIAGELFF. DNA of the CDR3: TGTGCCTGGAGTCTAATAGCCGGGGAGCTGTTTTTT.

V is TRBV12-5 and J is TRBJ2-1; D is ambiguous. This CDR3 contains 16 residues. Trimming took off 1 base at V and 2 bases at J, with 12 bases between the two ends. In germline, CDR1 is LGHNT, CDR2 FRNRAP. CDR3 sequence reads: CASGLASGSTYNEQFF. CDR3 DNA: TGTGCTAGTGGTTTGGCCTCCGGGTCCACCTACAATGAGCAGTTCTTC.

This chain joins TRBV7-2 and TRBJ1-2, with 7 bases identical to TRBD1. The germline gives CDR1 SGHTA, CDR2 FQGNSA. This CDR3 has 14 residues. V was pared by 3 bases and J by 4 bases, with 5 bases of the junction left unmatched. CDR3: CASSFTGATYGYTF. The CDR3, as DNA: TGTGCCAGCAGCTTCACAGGGGCCACCTATGGCTACACCTTC.

The V and J genes are TRBV30 and TRBJ2-6, with 7 bases lining up with TRBD1. The V gene's germline CDR1 is GTSNPN and CDR2 SVGIG (reference sequence). The CDR3 spans 16 residues. V dropped 8 bases and J dropped 0; count of bases not matched to a gene: 10. CDR3 protein: CAHPIQGVSGANVLTF. The DNA of the CDR3 is TGTGCCCACCCGATCCAGGGGGTCTCTGGGGCCAACGTCCTGACTTTC.

J is TRBJ2-7 and V is TRBV10-2; 10 nucleotides agree with TRBD1. CDR3 length: 18 amino acids. The V gene end was trimmed by 3 bases and the J gene end by 3 bases; junction bases not matched to a gene: 14. CDR1 and CDR2 from the germline V gene are WSHSY and SAAADI. The CDR3 DNA reads as TGCGCCAGCAGTGACTTGGTCGCAGTCCGGGACAGGGGCTACGAGCAGTACGTC. It is translated as CASSDLVAVRDRGYEQYV.

This CDR3 is CASSPRFGTGGPSSGNTIYF. The CDR3 nucleotides are TGTGCCAGCAGCCCACGGTTTGGGACAGGGGGCCCATCCTCTGGAAACACCATATATTTT. The chain employs TRBV4-2 and TRBJ1-3; 12 bases fit TRBD1. This CDR3 has 20 residues. The V gene's germline CDR1 is LGHNA and CDR2 YNFKEQ. The V segment lost 4 bases and the J segment 0 bases; nucleotides outside the gene matches: 13.

The chain links TRBV12-5 to TRBJ2-1, with TRBD1 identical over 8 bases. J gave up 7 bases and V 2 bases, and 7 bases lay outside the gene matches. Germline V gene lookup returns CDR1 LGHNT and CDR2 FRNRAP. This CDR3 is built from 15 residues. CDR3 DNA: TGTGCTAGTGGTTTGTTTGTAACAGGGGGGAATGAGCAGTTCTTC. This codes for CASGLFVTGGNEQFF.

The chain joins TRBV7-9 to TRBJ1-1; D gene unclear. The CDR3 totals 14 residues. Germline CDR1 and CDR2: SEHNR and FQNEAQ (reference sequence). Trimming removed 1 base from V and 0 bases from J, with 6 bases in between. The chain's CDR3 is CASSLGTLNTEAFF. The CDR3 DNA follows: TGTGCCAGCAGCTTAGGCACTTTGAACACTGAAGCTTTCTTT.

The gene calls are TRBV13 and TRBJ1-2; possible D gene TRBD1, 5 bases. Germline CDR1 is PRHDT and CDR2 is FYEKMQ (reference sequence). The V gene lost 8 bases and the J gene lost 6 bases, with 16 bases spanning the gap. This CDR3 is 13 amino acids long. As DNA, the CDR3 is TGTGCCAGCGTCGCCAGGGCTGTAGATGGCTACACCTTC. Translated, it gives CASVARAVDGYTF.

This sequence joins TRBV28 and TRBJ1-2, with 8 bases matching TRBD1. J was trimmed by 7 bases and V by 5 bases; bases with no gene match: 3. The CDR3 is 12 amino acids. Germline V lookup: CDR1 MDHEN, CDR2 SYDVKM. CDR3 DNA: TGTGCCAGCAGTACAGGGGGTGGTGGCTACACCTTC. Translated, it gives CASSTGGGGYTF.

Concerning this clone itself: A read error may produce the germline difference seen at one junction end. The chain carries TRBV30 and TRBJ2-1; TRBD1 matches 11 bases. CDR3 length equals 13 residues. Looked up from germline, CDR1 is GTSNPN and CDR2 is SVGIG (reference sequence). The chain's CDR3 is CAWSTPPDRGLIF. DNA for the CDR3: TGTGCCTGGAGTACACCCCCGGACAGGGGGCTGATCTTC. The full variable domain, its missing parts supplied by reference TRBV30 and TRBJ2-1, is SQTIHQWPATLVQPVGSPLSLECTVEGTSNPNLYWYRQAAGRGLQLLFYSVGIGQISSEVPQNLSASRPQDRQFILSSKKLLLSDSGFYLCAWSTPPDRGLIFGPGTRLTVL.

V gene TRBV4-1 combines with J gene TRBJ1-2; unclear D gene. The CDR3 extends over 12 amino acids. Between the trimmed V and J ends, which lost 0 bases and 4 bases, there was a span of 3 bases. Germline values: CDR1 MGHRA, CDR2 YSYEKL. DNA of the CDR3: TGCGCCAGCAGCCAAGAGGCCTATGGCTACACCTTC. It yields the protein CASSQEAYGYTF.

J is TRBJ2-1 and V is TRBV7-2; TRBD2 is a possible D gene (7 bases). The CDR3 covers 13 residues. V dropped 6 bases and J dropped 8 bases, with 14 bases sitting between them. Germline CDR1 SGHTA, CDR2 FQGNSA. The DNA of the CDR3 is TGTGCCAGCAGTTTCGGCGGGGGCCATGAGCAGTTCTTC. This translates into CASSFGGGHEQFF.

The chain has TRBV13 and TRBJ1-2; no clear D. V shed 4 bases and J shed 2 bases, with 17 bases lying between them. Germline V gene sequence: CDR1 PRHDT, CDR2 FYEKMQ (reference sequence). This CDR3 has 16 amino acids. The CDR3 is CASSSSEVLANYGYTF. Here the CDR3 DNA reads TGTGCCAGCAGCTCCTCCGAGGTCCTGGCAAACTATGGCTACACCTTC.

This rearrangement joins TRBV27 to TRBJ1-2; no firm D call. The CDR3 spans 13 residues. The germline V gene encodes CDR1 MNHEY and CDR2 SMNVEV (reference sequence). V lost 4 bases, J lost 4 bases, and 10 bases lay in between. Written as DNA, the CDR3 is TGTGCCAGCAGTTCGGAGGGTGTCTATGGCTACACCTTC. Residues: CASSSEGVYGYTF.

The chain links TRBV5-1 to TRBJ1-1; TRBD1 matches 7 bases. Losses at the gene ends were 1 base for V and 4 bases for J; bases not matched to a gene: 1. This CDR3 spans 13 amino acids. Germline CDR1 is SGHRS and CDR2 is YFSETQ. The CDR3 nucleotides read TGCGCCAGCAGCTTGCAGGGGGGCACTGAAGCTTTCTTT. Residues: CASSLQGGTEAFF.

This sequence joins TRBV13 and TRBJ2-7, with D unclear. V lost 3 bases, J lost 2 bases, and 14 bases lay in between. This CDR3 region has 15 residues. Germline V lookup: CDR1 PRHDT, CDR2 FYEKMQ (reference sequence). The CDR3 protein is CASSFLESIPYEQYF. The CDR3 nucleotides read TGTGCCAGCAGCTTCCTCGAGAGCATCCCCTACGAGCAGTACTTC.

The chain couples TRBV5-6 to TRBJ1-2; D may be TRBD1 (5 bases). Germline V gene data show CDR1 as SGHDT and CDR2 as YYEEEE. The CDR3 has 12 amino acids. Trimming cost V 1 base and J 7 bases, with 8 bases left between them. The CDR3 spells CASSLWGGGYTF. In DNA, the CDR3 is TGTGCCAGCAGCTTGTGGGGGGGTGGCTACACCTTC.

The gene calls are TRBV2 and TRBJ2-7, with TRBD2 matching over 9 bases. Germline V gene data show CDR1 as SNHLY and CDR2 as FYNNEI. With V trimmed by 8 bases and J by 5 bases, 7 bases remained unmatched. This CDR3 has 13 amino acids. The CDR3 sequence: CASRGRVPNEQYF. CDR3 bases: TGTGCCAGCCGCGGGAGGGTCCCCAACGAGCAGTACTTC.

The CDR3, as DNA: TGTGCCAGCAGTTTATCCGGCACAGATACGCAGTATTTT. Its translation is CASSLSGTDTQYF. The chain is built from TRBV28 and TRBJ2-3; D is unresolved. Germline CDR1 and CDR2: MDHEN and SYDVKM. Trimming removed 1 base from V and 1 base from J, with 3 bases in between. The CDR3 is 13 residues long.